The 13 T cell receptor beta chains below come from one sample, sequenced in a study of T cells after yellow fever vaccination. TCRdb called the 5' RACE reads again in MiXCR, with one record for every CDR3 protein. Of about 130,000 distinct CDR3 sequences in the sample, nearly 7.5% were seen once. The sequencing used CD4+ T cells sorted from PBMCs, collected around 10 days after the first yellow fever vaccination. These TCRs come from a man in his late teens or twenties who received the YFV17D yellow fever vaccine.

This clonotype was observed at least ten times. The chain combines TRBV20-1 with TRBJ2-3, with 7 positions matching TRBD1. Trimming at V came to 6 bases and at J to 1 base, leaving 7 bases not matched to a gene. Germline values: CDR1 DFQATT, CDR2 SNEGSKA (reference sequence). CDR3 length equals 14 residues. CDR3 loop: CSASDRVGTDTQYF. DNA for the CDR3: TGCAGTGCCTCCGACAGGGTGGGCACAGATACGCAGTATTTT.

The chain uses TRBV10-3 and TRBJ1-4, with unresolved D. Trimming removed 6 bases from V and 3 bases from J, with 8 bases in between. This CDR3 contains 13 residues. The germline gives CDR1 ENHRY, CDR2 SYGVKD. The DNA of the CDR3 is TGTGCCATCAGGGCAGGAGCTAATGAAAAACTGTTTTTT. This encodes CAIRAGANEKLFF.

V and J are TRBV20-1 and TRBJ2-7, with a possible D match to TRBD1 (5 bases). The CDR3 contains 14 residues. Germline V gene lookup returns CDR1 DFQATT and CDR2 SNEGSKA (reference sequence). Trimming took 4 bases from V and 6 from J, leaving 19 bases between them. The CDR3 DNA is TGCAGTGCTATAACAGGTCCGCTTTCGGGCGAGCAGTACGTC. Protein sequence: CSAITGPLSGEQYV.

This clonotype has a count of ten or more. V usage is TRBV15 and J usage is TRBJ1-2, with a possible D match to TRBD1 (5 bases). V lost 4 bases to trimming and J lost 0 bases, with 9 bases between them. CDR1 is LNHNV and CDR2 is YYDKDF in the germline V gene (reference sequence). There are 14 residues in the CDR3. DNA of the CDR3: TGTGCCACCAGCATTGGGGGGGCTAACTATGGCTACACCTTC. It is translated as CATSIGGANYGYTF.

This clonotype was observed at least ten times. The chain combines TRBV6-2 or TRBV6-3 with TRBJ1-6; D gene ambiguous. V was shortened by 1 base and J by 4 bases, with 26 bases between the two germline ends. The CDR3 is made up of 21 amino acids. CDR1 and CDR2 (germline): MNHEY, SVGEGT. Written as DNA, the CDR3 is TGTGCCAGCAGTTACTTCAGTTCTGCGGGAACCAATTCAGATTATAATTCACCCCTCCACTTT. It yields the protein CASSYFSSAGTNSDYNSPLHF.

This clonotype was seen repeatedly, ten times or more. The rearrangement links TRBV9 to TRBJ2-2; TRBD2 agrees at 11 bases. Germline V gene lookup returns CDR1 SGDLS and CDR2 YYNGEE. The CDR3 spans 15 residues. V lost 2 bases to trimming and J lost 3 bases; unmatched junction nucleotides: 0. CDR3 bases: TGTGCCAGCAGCGTTAGCGGGGGGGACACCGGGGAGCTGTTTTTT. Its protein is CASSVSGGDTGELFF.

This clonotype was found many times. This chain connects TRBV3-1 to TRBJ2-5, with 8 bases aligning to TRBD1. After removal of 3 bases from V and 4 bases from J, the junction contained 7 bases not matched to a gene. The CDR3 totals 15 residues. The germline CDR1 and CDR2 sequences are LGHDT and YNNKEL (reference sequence). The CDR3 DNA reads as TGTGCCAGCAGCCAGGGGACAGGATACGGAGAGACCCAGTACTTC. Its translation is CASSQGTGYGETQYF.

This clonotype has at least ten counts. This chain joins TRBV6-5 and TRBJ1-6, with TRBD1 as a possible D gene (6 bases). The germline V gene encodes CDR1 MNHEY and CDR2 SVGAGI. Trimming took off 4 bases at V and 5 bases at J, with 15 bases between the two ends. The CDR3 is 16 amino acids. DNA of the CDR3: TGTGCCAGCAGTTCCGACAGGTACTTCGATAATTCACCCCTCCACTTT. Amino acid sequence: CASSSDRYFDNSPLHF.

In the case of this clonotype: A much larger clone is a single base away; this may be a read error. The chain employs TRBV5-1 and TRBJ2-3; TRBD2 agrees at 12 bases. CDR3 length: 15 amino acids. J lost 10 bases, V lost 4 bases, and 10 bases had no gene match. Germline V gene lookup returns CDR1 SGHRS and CDR2 YFSETQ. Here the CDR3 DNA reads TGCGCCAGCAGCCTAACTAGCGGGGGGTCCTATGCGCAGTATTTT. Encoded protein: CASSLTSGGSYAQYF.

The rearrangement uses TRBV29-1 and TRBJ2-7, with 9 nucleotides matching TRBD1. This CDR3 has 12 residues. CDR1 is SQVTM, CDR2 ANQGSEA, per germline. V was pared by 6 bases and J by 5 bases, with 5 bases of the junction left unmatched. As DNA, the CDR3 is TGCAGCGTGGAGGGACAGGGTCACGAGCAGTACGTC. Residues: CSVEGQGHEQYV.

The sample holds many counts of this clonotype. V usage is TRBV20-1 and J usage is TRBJ1-2; no firm D call. The germline CDR1 and CDR2 sequences are DFQATT and SNEGSKA (reference sequence). V lost 3 bases to trimming and J lost 3 bases, with 8 bases between them. The CDR3 runs to 12 residues. The CDR3 reads CSASRQDYGYTF. CDR3 bases: TGCAGTGCTAGTAGGCAGGACTATGGCTACACCTTC.

Many counts were recorded for this clonotype. This chain joins TRBV5-1 and TRBJ1-1; D ambiguous. Germline CDR1 reads SGHRS; CDR2 reads YFSETQ. The CDR3 loop spans 18 amino acids. Trimming left V 4 bases short and J 3 bases short, with 25 bases between. As DNA, the CDR3 is TGCGCCAGCAGCATTGGTCAAGGTCCAGGCTTTTTCCACACTGAAGCTTTCTTT. This codes for CASSIGQGPGFFHTEAFF.

This clonotype came up many times. The chain recombines TRBV2 with TRBJ2-7, with D possibly TRBD1 on 6 matching bases. CDR1 is SNHLY, CDR2 FYNNEI, per germline. Trimming shortened V by 5 bases and J by 3 bases, and 11 bases separated the two germline ends. The CDR3 is 13 residues long. CDR3 protein: CASSKWTVYEQYF. The CDR3 nucleotides read TGTGCCAGCAGTAAATGGACAGTCTACGAGCAGTACTTC.